This T cell receptor beta chain comes out of a study of shared clonotypes between healthy human individuals. Study-level information: Per donor, CD8 memory used one plate, CD8 naive used two, CD4 memory used three and CD4 naive used three.

Profiling relied on immunoSEQ multiplex PCR, and the TCRdb table lists in-frame clones only, not all of them. The sample yields about 2,500,000 clones, more than 90% seen once. The CDR3 consists of 14 residues. Trimming took off 0 bases at V and 7 bases at J, with 10 bases between the two ends. Germline V gives CDR1 SGHVS, CDR2 FQNEAQ. The sample comprised naive CD4+ T cells sorted from blood. Subset given: CD45RA+ positively selected. This receptor was taken from a man aged 18 to 35 in good health. The genes are TRBV7-8 and TRBJ1-5; D remains ambiguous. The CDR3: CASSLALGEQPQHF. The CDR3 bases are TGTGCCAGCAGCTTAGCTCTCGGGGAACAGCCCCAGCATTTT.